These 13 T cell receptor beta chains came from one sample sequenced in a study of shared clonotypes between healthy human individuals. Sequencing used immunoSEQ multiplex PCR; TCRdb keeps in-frame clones, though not all of them. Of around 700,000 clones in the sample, roughly 73% were seen once. Sequences were obtained from memory CD4+ T cells sorted from blood. The subset: CD45RA-negative fraction. The receptors derive from a woman aged 25 to 45 in good health.

This clone was seen only once. V usage is TRBV28 and J usage is TRBJ1-3, with 7 nucleotides matching TRBD1. J lost 0 bases, V lost 6 bases, and 11 bases had no gene match. Germline CDR1 reads MDHEN; CDR2 reads SYDVKM. The CDR3 consists of 17 residues. The CDR3: CASRGGIGTDSGNTIYF. CDR3 in DNA: TGTGCCAGCAGGGGGGGGATTGGGACAGACTCTGGAAACACCATATATTTT. The variable domain in full, completed from reference TRBV28 and TRBJ1-3, reads DVKVTQSSRYLVKRTGEKVFLECVQDMDHENMFWYRQDPGLGLRLIYFSYDVKMKEKGDIPEGYSVSREKKERFSLILESASTNQTSMYLCASRGGIGTDSGNTIYFGEGSWLTVV.

The V and J genes are TRBV6-1 and TRBJ2-7; 7 bases line up with TRBD1. The germline V gene encodes CDR1 MNHNS and CDR2 SASEGT. V lost 6 bases to trimming and J lost 5 bases; unmatched junction nucleotides: 10. The CDR3 spans 14 residues. CDR3 nucleotide sequence: TGTGCCAGCAGAATGCCGGGACAGACGGACGAGCAGTACTTC. This gives the protein CASRMPGQTDEQYF.

The gene calls are TRBV6-6 and TRBJ2-7, with a possible D match to TRBD1 (6 bases). Trimming pared 5 bases from V and 7 bases from J, leaving 18 bases between. The CDR3 covers 14 residues. The V gene's germline CDR1 is MNHNY and CDR2 SVGAGI (reference sequence). The CDR3 coding sequence is TGTGCCAGCAGTCGCCCGGGACATCCCTTGGAGCAGTACTTC. Encoded protein: CASSRPGHPLEQYF.

This chain uses TRBV5-1 with TRBJ2-3, with D possibly called TRBD1 or TRBD2 (6 bases each). The CDR3 has 13 residues. Trimming removed 6 bases from V and 3 bases from J, with 11 bases in between. The germline gives CDR1 SGHRS, CDR2 YFSETQ. DNA for the CDR3: TGCGCCAGCATAGGGGGGTGGACAGATACGCAGTATTTT. Its translation is CASIGGWTDTQYF.

This clone has only a few counts. The chain carries TRBV6-6 and TRBJ1-5, with 9 positions matching TRBD1. This CDR3 has 13 amino acids. The V gene's germline CDR1 is MNHNY and CDR2 SVGAGI (reference sequence). V shed 10 bases, J shed 8 bases, and the junction held 9 bases outside the gene matches. CDR3 sequence reads: CATKGQGRKPQHF. The CDR3 nucleotides read TGTGCCACTAAAGGACAGGGGAGGAAGCCCCAGCATTTT.

CDR3 sequence reads: CASSEGLAGRWSYEQYF. CDR3 sequence (DNA): TGTGCCAGCAGCGAGGGACTAGCGGGAAGGTGGTCTTACGAGCAGTACTTC. The chain recombines TRBV5-6 with TRBJ2-7; TRBD2 aligns across 13 bases. This CDR3 contains 17 residues. Germline assignment: CDR1 SGHDT and CDR2 YYEEEE. V lost 4 bases and J lost 4; bases outside the gene matches: 11.

This clone was counted ten times or more. The chain links TRBV4-1 to TRBJ2-2; 8 bases map to TRBD2. In germline, CDR1 is MGHRA, CDR2 YSYEKL. There are 17 residues in the CDR3. V was clipped by 0 bases and J by 4 bases; unmatched bases: 7. DNA for the CDR3: TGCGCCAGCAGCCAAGAACCAGCGGGAGCGGCCACCGGGGAGCTGTTTTTT. Amino acids: CASSQEPAGAATGELFF.

The V call is TRBV10-3, the J call TRBJ2-5; 7 bases are a match to TRBD1. The CDR3 is made up of 14 amino acids. Germline values: CDR1 ENHRY, CDR2 SYGVKD. Losses at the gene ends were 3 bases for V and 5 bases for J; bases not matched to a gene: 6. The CDR3 is CAISDPRGPETQYF. The DNA for the CDR3 is TGTGCCATCAGTGATCCTAGGGGGCCGGAGACCCAGTACTTC.

This chain connects TRBV7-2 to TRBJ1-1, with D possibly TRBD1 on 5 matching bases. Germline loops: CDR1 SGHTA, CDR2 FQGNSA. V dropped 2 bases and J dropped 10 bases, with 14 bases sitting between them. This CDR3 region has 13 residues. The CDR3 DNA reads TGTGCCAGCAGCTTATCCCAGGGAGCCCCAGCTTTCTTT. It is translated as CASSLSQGAPAFF.

This rearrangement joins TRBV19 to TRBJ2-2, with 9 nucleotides matching TRBD1. The V and J ends lost 7 bases and 1 base, in that order; junction bases with no gene match: 7. CDR1 and CDR2 from the germline V gene are LNHDA and SQIVND (reference sequence). The length of the CDR3 is 16 residues. This chain's CDR3 is CASTLRTGVNTGELFF. The DNA of the CDR3 is TGTGCCAGTACCCTCAGGACAGGGGTGAACACCGGGGAGCTGTTTTTT.

The chain uses TRBV6-1 and TRBJ2-3; a possible D gene is TRBD2 (6 bases). The CDR3 loop spans 14 amino acids. Germline lookup yields CDR1 MNHNS and CDR2 SASEGT. The V end lost 6 bases, the J end lost 4 bases, and 14 bases lay between the germline ends. CDR3 DNA: TGTGCCAGCAGCCGGGACTTGGGCCCAGATACGCAGTATTTT. Protein: CASSRDLGPDTQYF.

V gene TRBV5-1 combines with J gene TRBJ2-5; 9 bases align to TRBD2. Germline V gene data show CDR1 as SGHRS and CDR2 as YFSETQ. This CDR3 region has 17 residues. V lost 2 bases and J lost 5; bases outside the gene matches: 13. DNA for the CDR3: TGCGCCAGCAGCTTTGTCCTCGATAGCGGGAGAGTGGAGACCCAGTACTTC. This sequence encodes CASSFVLDSGRVETQYF.

This chain joins TRBV6-1 and TRBJ2-7; no clear D gene. V gave up 7 bases and J gave up 0 bases, with 10 bases separating them. Germline CDR1 is MNHNS and CDR2 is SASEGT. The CDR3 extends over 13 amino acids. CDR3 region: CASISGISYEQYF. CDR3 bases: TGTGCCAGCATTAGTGGCATCTCCTACGAGCAGTACTTC.